This T cell receptor beta chain was captured in a study of response to subunit inactivated influenza vaccine. General study results and limits: A suggestion made by the authors is that each seasonal influenza vaccination recruits few new T cells.

The table lists this clonotype with a few counts. No antigen is known for it. In TCRdb, the RT-PCR reads were re-called with MiXCR into one record per CDR3 protein. The data show 650,000 to 800,000 distinct CDR3 sequences, about 15% seen once. This CDR3 spans 14 amino acids. Germline V gene lookup returns CDR1 LGHNA and CDR2 YSLEER. The V end was cut by 0 bases, the J end by 7 bases, with 13 bases between. The TCR comes from a middle-aged man who received an inactivated influenza vaccine. This rearrangement joins TRBV4-3 to TRBJ2-7, with a weak D call TRBD1 (5 bases). Here the sequenced sample was PBMCs from blood, taken around 14 days before vaccination. This chain's CDR3 is CASSQDYGAREQYF. The CDR3 nucleotides are TGCGCCAGCAGCCAAGATTATGGGGCCAGGGAGCAGTACTTC.